This T cell receptor (beta chain) came from a study of identical twins. This clonotype was detected ten times or more. One entry per CDR3 protein, called by TCRdb with MiXCR from the 5' RACE reads. The sample shows roughly 350,000 distinct CDR3 sequences, approximately 13% of them seen only once. This same sample was also part of a study on yellow fever vaccine responses in identical twins. From that second work: Twins' T cell vaccine responses reportedly looked partly convergent, partly personalized.

The sequenced sample consisted of CD8+ T cells sorted from blood. The sequence was collected from a woman aged 18 to 35 in good health.

The CDR3 loop reads CASSDSSGNNEQFF. As DNA, the CDR3 is TGTGCCAGCAGCGATAGTAGCGGGAACAATGAGCAGTTCTTC. The rearrangement joins TRBV9 to TRBJ2-1; 8 nucleotides match TRBD2. The CDR3 consists of 14 residues. The V gene's germline CDR1 is SGDLS and CDR2 YYNGEE. V lost 3 bases to trimming and J lost 5 bases; unmatched junction nucleotides: 4. Looking up the rest from reference TRBV9 and TRBJ2-1 gives the full variable domain: DSGVTQTPKHLITATGQRVTLRCSPRSGDLSVYWYQQSLDQGLQFLIQYYNGEERAKGNILERFSAQQFPDLHSELNLSSLELGDSALYFCASSDSSGNNEQFFGPGTRLTVL.